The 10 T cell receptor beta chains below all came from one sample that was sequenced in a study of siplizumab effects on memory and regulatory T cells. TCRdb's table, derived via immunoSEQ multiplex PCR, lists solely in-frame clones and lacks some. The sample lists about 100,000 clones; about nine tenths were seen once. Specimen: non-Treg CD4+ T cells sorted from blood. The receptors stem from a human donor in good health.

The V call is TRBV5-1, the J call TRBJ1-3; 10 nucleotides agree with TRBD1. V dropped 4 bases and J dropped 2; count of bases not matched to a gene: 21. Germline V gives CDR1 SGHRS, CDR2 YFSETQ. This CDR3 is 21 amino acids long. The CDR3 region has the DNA TGCGCCAGCAGCCAAAGCCGCCGTTTACCGGGACAGGGGACAGCTGGAAACACCATATATTTT. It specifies CASSQSRRLPGQGTAGNTIYF.

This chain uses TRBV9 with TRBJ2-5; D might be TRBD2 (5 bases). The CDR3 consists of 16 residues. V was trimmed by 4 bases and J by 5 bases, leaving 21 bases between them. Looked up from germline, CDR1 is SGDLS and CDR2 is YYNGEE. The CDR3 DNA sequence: TGTGCCAGCAGCACAAGTACTGGCGGAACGGGGGAGACCCAGTACTTC. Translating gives CASSTSTGGTGETQYF. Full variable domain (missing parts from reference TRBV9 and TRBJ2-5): DSGVTQTPKHLITATGQRVTLRCSPRSGDLSVYWYQQSLDQGLQFLIQYYNGEERAKGNILERFSAQQFPDLHSELNLSSLELGDSALYFCASSTSTGGTGETQYFGPGTRLLVL.

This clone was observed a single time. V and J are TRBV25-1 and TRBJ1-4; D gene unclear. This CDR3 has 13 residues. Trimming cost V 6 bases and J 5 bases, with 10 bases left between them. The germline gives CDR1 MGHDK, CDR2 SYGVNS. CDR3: CASSSGVNEKLFF. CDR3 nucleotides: TGTGCCAGCAGCTCGGGCGTCAATGAAAAACTGTTTTTT.

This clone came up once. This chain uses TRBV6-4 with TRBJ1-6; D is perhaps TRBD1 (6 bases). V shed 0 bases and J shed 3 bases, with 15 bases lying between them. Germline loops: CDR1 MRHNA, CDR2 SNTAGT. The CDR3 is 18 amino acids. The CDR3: CASSDSLGQGHYNSPLHF. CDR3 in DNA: TGTGCCAGCAGTGACTCTTTAGGGCAGGGACACTATAATTCACCCCTCCACTTT.

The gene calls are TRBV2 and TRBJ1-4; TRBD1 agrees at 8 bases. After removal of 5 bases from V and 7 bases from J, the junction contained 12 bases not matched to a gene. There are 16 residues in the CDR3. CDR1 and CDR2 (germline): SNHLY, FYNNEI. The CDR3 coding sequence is TGTGCCAGCAGTCCACCAACCGGGACAGGTGTTGAAAAACTGTTTTTT. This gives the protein CASSPPTGTGVEKLFF.

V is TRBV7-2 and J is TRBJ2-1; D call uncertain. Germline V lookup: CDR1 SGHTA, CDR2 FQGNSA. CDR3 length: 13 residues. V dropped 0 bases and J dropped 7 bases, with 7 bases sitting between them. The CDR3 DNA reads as TGTGCCAGCAGCTTAGCTAGATTGAATGAGCAGTTCTTC. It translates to CASSLARLNEQFF.

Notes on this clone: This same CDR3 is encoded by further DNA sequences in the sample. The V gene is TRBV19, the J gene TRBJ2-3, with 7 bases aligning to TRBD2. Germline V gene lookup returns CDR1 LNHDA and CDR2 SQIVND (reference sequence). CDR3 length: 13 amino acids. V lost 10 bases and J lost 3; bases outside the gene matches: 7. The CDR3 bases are TGTGCCACAAGAGGACTAGTGACAGATACGCAGTATTTT. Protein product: CATRGLVTDTQYF.

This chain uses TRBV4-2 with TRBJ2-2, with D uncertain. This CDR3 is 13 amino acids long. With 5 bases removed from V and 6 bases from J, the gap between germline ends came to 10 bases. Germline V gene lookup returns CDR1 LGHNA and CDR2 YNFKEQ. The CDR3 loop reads CASSLASPGELFF. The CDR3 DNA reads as TGTGCCAGCAGCTTGGCCAGTCCCGGGGAGCTGTTTTTT.

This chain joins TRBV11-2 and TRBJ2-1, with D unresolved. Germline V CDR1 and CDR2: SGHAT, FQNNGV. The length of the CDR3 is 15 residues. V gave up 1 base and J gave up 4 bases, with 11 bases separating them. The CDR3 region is CASSLVQSLYNEQFF. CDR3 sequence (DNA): TGTGCCAGCAGCTTAGTACAGTCCTTATACAATGAGCAGTTCTTC.

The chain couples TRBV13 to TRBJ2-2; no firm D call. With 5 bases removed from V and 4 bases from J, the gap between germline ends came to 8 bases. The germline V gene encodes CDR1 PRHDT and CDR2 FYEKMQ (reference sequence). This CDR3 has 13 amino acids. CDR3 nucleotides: TGTGCCAGCAGCACCGTACCCACCGGGGAGCTGTTTTTT. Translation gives CASSTVPTGELFF.